Presented here are 13 T cell receptor beta chains from one specimen sequenced in a study (dated by TCRdb to 2014 to 2015). Libraries were prepared through 5' RACE. Instrument used: Illumina MiSeq. TCRdb handled the public reads itself, with Q25 trimming in fastp and clone calling in MiXCR, and kept productive beta chains. Each CDR3 protein gets just one entry, which takes the most common genes and DNA from the rows behind it. Recorded for this sample are approximately 40,000 distinct CDR3 sequences; approximately 22% of them occurred a single time. The ten most abundant clones make up less than 5% of the sample. Tregs were isolated as CD4+CD25+CD127-/low cells. Sequences were obtained from Tregs sorted from blood. All receptors come from a female donor with breast cancer.

V and J are TRBV19 and TRBJ2-7; tentative D call: TRBD2 (5 bases). V dropped 3 bases and J dropped 5 bases, with 11 bases sitting between them. This CDR3 contains 13 residues. Germline lookup yields CDR1 LNHDA and CDR2 SQIVND (reference sequence). The CDR3 protein is CASSIGLANEQYF. CDR3 nucleotide sequence: TGTGCCAGTAGTATCGGTCTAGCAAACGAGCAGTACTTC.

The chain employs TRBV9 and TRBJ2-2; TRBD1 matches at 7 bases. The CDR3 sequence is 15 residues long. From germline, CDR1 is SGDLS and CDR2 YYNGEE. V was clipped by 3 bases and J by 5 bases; unmatched bases: 7. The CDR3 DNA reads TGTGCCAGCAGCGACCCACAGGGGTTTACCGGGGAGCTGTTTTTT. It yields the protein CASSDPQGFTGELFF.

The J gene is TRBJ1-4, the V gene TRBV7-9; TRBD1 might be the D (5 bases). Per germline, CDR1 SEHNR and CDR2 FQNEAQ (reference sequence). V was shortened by 1 base and J by 8 bases, with 11 bases between the two germline ends. The length of the CDR3 is 14 residues. The CDR3 is CASSLGQGDEKLFF. The CDR3, as DNA: TGTGCCAGCAGCTTAGGTCAGGGCGACGAAAAACTGTTTTTT.

Only one count was recorded for this clonotype. A much larger clone sits a single nucleotide away, making a read error possible. The chain couples TRBV28 to TRBJ1-2; 11 bases fit TRBD1. The CDR3 contains 15 residues. Germline CDR1 reads MDHEN; CDR2 reads SYDVKM. This chain's CDR3 is CAGSTWDRGNYGYTF. CDR3 coding DNA: TGTGCCGGCAGTACCTGGGACAGGGGGAACTATGGCTACACCTTC.

This clonotype was observed a handful of times. The rearrangement joins TRBV7-2 to TRBJ1-1; 8 bases are shared with TRBD1. The trim removed 5 bases at V and 3 bases at J, leaving 5 bases unmatched. In germline, CDR1 is SGHTA, CDR2 FQGNSA. The length of the CDR3 is 14 residues. Written as DNA, the CDR3 is TGTGCCAGCAGCGCGGACAGGGAGGACACTGAAGCTTTCTTT. It is translated as CASSADREDTEAFF.

This chain uses TRBV7-2 with TRBJ2-3, with D tentatively TRBD2 (5 bases). The CDR3 length is 15 residues. V shed 5 bases and J shed 6 bases, with 18 bases lying between them. Germline V gene sequence: CDR1 SGHTA, CDR2 FQGNSA. For the CDR3, the DNA is TGTGCCAGCAGCCCGACCCGGGGTGGGTCGGATACGCAGTATTTT. Its translation: CASSPTRGGSDTQYF.

This clonotype was seen only a few times. The genes are TRBV6-4 and TRBJ2-5, with a weak D call TRBD2 (6 bases). This CDR3 has 15 amino acids. V was trimmed by 0 bases and J by 5 bases, leaving 13 bases between them. The V gene's germline CDR1 is MRHNA and CDR2 SNTAGT. The CDR3 nucleotides are TGTGCCAGCAGTGACTCTAGCGGAGGCCAGGAGACCCAGTACTTC. Translated, it gives CASSDSSGGQETQYF.

The chain couples TRBV4-2 to TRBJ2-7; TRBD2 matches at 11 bases. The V gene's germline CDR1 is LGHNA and CDR2 YNFKEQ. This CDR3 contains 14 residues. Trimming at V came to 0 bases and at J to 6 bases, leaving 1 base not matched to a gene. CDR3 region: CASSQELAGAEQYF. Written as DNA, the CDR3 is TGTGCCAGCAGCCAAGAACTAGCGGGAGCCGAGCAGTACTTC.

This clonotype was observed a handful of times. As DNA, the CDR3 is TGTGCCAGCAGTTTCGGGGGGGATGGTTCACCCCTCCACTTT. This sequence encodes CASSFGGDGSPLHF. The chain uses TRBV28 and TRBJ1-6; TRBD1 is a possible D gene (5 bases). CDR1 MDHEN and CDR2 SYDVKM come from the germline V gene. Trimming took off 3 bases at V and 9 bases at J, with 12 bases between the two ends. The CDR3 totals 14 residues.

Turning to this clonotype: Just one base apart from a much larger clone, this may be a read error. The V and J genes are TRBV4-2 and TRBJ2-2, with D uncertain. Trimming removed 4 bases from V and 6 bases from J, with 15 bases in between. The CDR3 sequence is 15 residues long. Looked up from germline, CDR1 is LGHNA and CDR2 is YNFKEQ. The CDR3 nucleotides are TGTGCCAGCAGCCGAGATTTATCCGGGCCCGGGGAGCTGTTTTTT. Translating gives CASSRDLSGPGELFF.

This clonotype occurred many times. V usage is TRBV4-2 and J usage is TRBJ2-7; 9 nucleotides align to TRBD2. Germline-derived CDR1 and CDR2 are LGHNA and YNFKEQ. The CDR3 extends over 15 amino acids. J lost 2 bases, V lost 1 base, and 3 bases had no gene match. CDR3 DNA sequence: TGTGCCAGCAGCCAAGGGCTAGCGGGACCCTACGAGCAGTACTTC. Translating it yields CASSQGLAGPYEQYF.

This clonotype was detected only a few times. The J gene is TRBJ2-2, the V gene TRBV4-2; TRBD1 agrees at 8 bases. The CDR3 runs to 17 residues. Germline V CDR1 and CDR2: LGHNA, YNFKEQ. Trimming removed 0 bases from V and 6 bases from J; junction bases left unmatched: 9. CDR3 nucleotides: TGTGCCAGCAGCCAAGATTTGGGGACAGGAAGTGCCGGGGAGCTGTTTTTT. It translates to CASSQDLGTGSAGELFF.

This sequence joins TRBV12-3 or TRBV12-4 and TRBJ1-2, with D perhaps TRBD1 (5 bases). V was cut by 7 bases and J by 8 bases, with 20 bases left in between. The length of the CDR3 is 14 residues. The CDR3 loop reads CASTPGTGVVGYTF. The DNA of the CDR3 is TGTGCCAGCACGCCCGGGACGGGAGTTGTAGGCTACACCTTC.